This T cell receptor (beta chain) comes out of a study of control samples from healthy donors and cancer patients. Germline CDR1 and CDR2: MNHEY and SVGAGI. The CDR3 has 16 amino acids. The V end lost 3 bases, the J end lost 5 bases, and 19 bases lay between the germline ends. Some clones are missing from TCRdb's copy, which holds only in-frame ones; the method was immunoSEQ multiplex PCR. The repertoire holds about 79,000 clones, with 90% to 95% as singletons. Source material: PBMCs. V and J are TRBV6-5 and TRBJ1-1; D is possibly TRBD1 (6 bases). The sequence was obtained from a woman aged 40 to 50 with lung cancer. The CDR3 region has the DNA TGTGCCAGCAGTTATCGAGGGACACTCGTAGAGACTGAAGCTTTCTTT. Translation: CASSYRGTLVETEAFF.